Below are 20 T cell receptor delta chains sequenced from a single sample in a study of γδ T cells in repeated Plasmodium falciparum infection. TCRdb ran CATT on the multiplex PCR reads. The sample contains 85,000 to 100,000 delta-chain clones, approximately 1% of which appear only once. Vgamma9/Vdelta2+ and Vdelta2-negative gammadelta T cells were flow-sorted from PBMC for bulk sequencing. The sequenced material came from gamma-delta T cells from blood. The receptors come from a pool of human donors (malaria-infected and uninfected, not separated).

About this clone itself: Only one base separates this from a far larger clonotype, so it likely reflects a read error. The same CDR3 also results from other DNA sequences found in this sample. For the V gene the call is TRDV2; the J gene has no call; the table calls TRDD3, which could not be checked here. This CDR3 comprises 20 residues. In germline, CDR1 is GEAIGNYY, CDR2 EKD. The CDR3 region has the DNA TGTGCCTGTGACCTTCCTACGTATCGACTGGGGGGAAAGTACACCGATAAACTCATCTTC. Translation gives CACDLPTYRLGGKYTDKLIF.

This clone was counted between two and nine times. TCRdb's protein for this DNA is that of a much larger clone and differs from the translation at residue 5, likely a read error; the protein shown is the DNA translation. V and J are TRDV1 and TRDJ1; 13 bases are a match to TRDD3. With V trimmed by 4 bases and J by 0 bases, 17 bases remained unmatched. This CDR3 comprises 21 residues. Germline V gene data show CDR1 as TSWWSYY and CDR2 as QGS. The CDR3 reads CALGGLDGTGGYVIYTDKLIF. The CDR3 DNA reads TGTGCTCTTGGGGGTCTGGACGGTACTGGGGGATACGTCATATACACCGATAAACTCATCTTT.

This clone was observed many times. This sequence may be a read error, since a much larger clone differs from it by one base. Other DNA sequences in this specimen translate into the identical CDR3. The chain carries TRDV1 and TRDJ1, with 9 bases identical to TRDD3. Germline lookup yields CDR1 TSWWSYY and CDR2 QGS. The CDR3 runs 26 residues. J was trimmed by 9 bases and V by 4 bases; bases with no gene match: 45. The CDR3 loop is CALGGIRCIAAPNAGGDLPGDTELIF. As DNA, the CDR3 is TGTGCTCTTGGGGGGATTAGGTGCATAGCTGCACCAAATGCTGGGGGCGATTTACCTGGGGATACGGAACTCATCTTT.

This clone was seen repeatedly, ten times or more. TCRdb shows a much larger clone's protein in place of this DNA's translation, and the two differ at residue 20, likely through a read error; the protein shown is translated from the DNA. The chain links TRDV1 to TRDJ1; 10 nucleotides agree with TRDD3. Germline V gene sequence: CDR1 TSWWSYY, CDR2 QGS. The CDR3 runs 22 residues. The CDR3: CALGEQPYAGALVVGDTDKPIF. The CDR3 bases are TGTGCTCTTGGGGAACAGCCCTACGCTGGTGCTTTAGTAGTGGGGGATACCGATAAACCCATCTTT.

This clone appeared many times. A far bigger clonotype differs at one base, so this is likely a read error. Other DNA sequences within the sample encode an identical CDR3. This chain joins TRDV2 and TRDJ2; 11 nucleotides line up with TRDD3. The J gene is absent in TCRdb and was assigned here via DNA matching to germline. CDR1 is GEAIGNYY, CDR2 EKD, per germline. The CDR3 spans 21 residues. Trimming cost V 1 base and J 1 base; bases outside gene matches: 16. CDR3 protein: CACDTLGGGYAVNDLTAQLFF. The CDR3 nucleotides read TGTGCCTGTGACACGTTGGGTGGGGGATACGCGGTTAACGATTTGACAGCACAACTCTTCTTT.

Many counts were recorded for this clone. This likely traces to a read error, being one base from a far larger clone. Additional DNA sequences in this sample encode the identical CDR3. The chain recombines TRDV2 with TRDJ1; 8 nucleotides align to TRDD3. CDR3 length: 16 amino acids. The germline V gene encodes CDR1 GEAIGNYY and CDR2 EKD. The V segment lost 5 bases and the J segment 2 bases; nucleotides outside the gene matches: 12. The CDR3 sequence is CACVNLGDMATDKLIF. The CDR3 DNA sequence: TGTGCCTGTGTCAACCTGGGGGACATGGCGACCGATAAACTCATCTTT.

This clone was seen many times. TCRdb assigns this DNA the protein of a much larger clone, which departs from its translation at residue 4; this likely reflects a read error, and the protein shown comes from translating the DNA. The V call is TRDV2, the J call TRDJ1, with 9 bases matching TRDD3. The J gene was missing in TCRdb and was found by matching the end of the DNA to germline. Germline-derived CDR1 and CDR2 are GEAIGNYY and EKD. This CDR3 comprises 15 residues. This chain's CDR3 is CACGTVGDRENKLIF. The DNA for the CDR3 is TGTGCCTGTGGCACCGTGGGGGATAGGGAGAATAAACTCATCTTT.

A remark on this clone: This DNA translates differently at residue 23 from the TCRdb protein, which is that of a much larger clone; a read error is likely, and the protein shown is the DNA's own translation. Other DNA sequences of this sample code for an identical CDR3. The chain combines TRAV38-2/DV8 with TRDJ1; TRDD3 matches at 12 bases. This CDR3 spans 25 amino acids. The germline gives CDR1 TSESDYY, CDR2 QEAYKQQN. The CDR3 reads CAYRSVNFVKGDLLGDTGNTDKPIF. The CDR3 DNA reads TGTGCTTATAGGAGCGTTAACTTCGTCAAAGGCGACCTCCTGGGGGATACGGGGAACACCGATAAACCCATCTTT.

To note about this clone: Given a far larger clone just one base away, this is likely a sequencing read error. The same CDR3 also results from other DNA sequences found in this sample. J gene calling gave no result, while the V gene is TRDV1; whether TRDD3, the table's D call, matches the DNA was not checked. This CDR3 spans 18 amino acids. CDR1 is TSWWSYY and CDR2 is QGS in the germline V gene. The CDR3 is CALGEPLLGNSYTDKLIF. The DNA for the CDR3 is TGTGCTCTTGGGGAACCGCTACTGGGGAACTCGTACACCGATAAACTCATCTTC.

This clone was seen a handful of times. Translating this DNA gives a protein that differs at residue 20 from the TCRdb one, which belongs to a much larger clone; a read error is likely, and the protein shown is this translation. This chain joins TRDV1 and TRDJ1, with 9 bases aligning to TRDD3. The CDR3 is 25 residues long. The V gene end was trimmed by 0 bases and the J gene end by 3 bases; junction bases not matched to a gene: 32. CDR1 TSWWSYY and CDR2 QGS come from the germline V gene. CDR3 amino acids: CALGELKSLLNPLYWGTLYADKLIF. CDR3 DNA: TGTGCTCTTGGGGAACTAAAGTCCCTACTCAATCCCCTGTACTGGGGGACCCTTTACGCCGATAAACTCATCTTT.

This clone showed up just a few times. It differs at one base from a far larger clone, so likely a read error. The same CDR3 is also encoded by other DNA sequences in this sample. The CDR3 DNA follows: TGTGCTCTTGGGGAGCTTGTACTGGGGTGGTACACCGATAAACTCATCTTT. Protein sequence: CALGELVLGWYTDKLIF. The rearrangement uses TRDV1 and TRDJ1; 7 bases match TRDD3. Germline matching of the DNA provided the J gene here, since TCRdb leaves it blank. CDR1 is TSWWSYY, CDR2 QGS, per germline. The V and J ends lost 3 bases and 0 bases, in that order; junction bases with no gene match: 10. The CDR3 consists of 17 residues.

This clone was detected a few times. The protein in TCRdb stems from a much larger clone and differs at residue 10 from this DNA's translation, likely a read error; here the protein is translated from the DNA. V and J are TRDV2 and TRDJ1, with 7 bases aligning to TRDD3. V dropped 0 bases and J dropped 3; count of bases not matched to a gene: 15. Germline V lookup: CDR1 GEAIGNYY, CDR2 EKD. CDR3 length: 18 amino acids. CDR3 protein: CACDTGKLLEDTPDKLIF. The DNA for the CDR3 is TGTGCCTGTGACACCGGGAAGTTACTGGAGGATACGCCCGATAAACTCATCTTT.

Concerning this clone: A far larger clone is one nucleotide away, so this likely arose from a read error. This same CDR3 is encoded by further DNA sequences in the sample. The chain is built from TRDV1 and TRDJ1; the match to TRDD3 covers 13 bases. Here the J gene came from matching the DNA to germline, since TCRdb omits it. There are 22 residues in the CDR3. CDR1 is TSWWSYY, CDR2 QGS, per germline. CDR3 in DNA: TGCGCTCTTGGGGACCTTATCCTTCAACTTCTACTGGGGGATACGGGGACCGATAAACTCATCTTT. This codes for CALGDLILQLLLGDTGTDKLIF.

This clone came up a few times. This DNA translates differently at residue 11 from the TCRdb protein, which is that of a much larger clone; a read error is likely, and the protein shown is the DNA's own translation. The gene calls are TRDV2 and TRDJ1; 8 bases align to TRDD3. Here the J gene came from matching the DNA to germline, since TCRdb omits it. The germline V gene has CDR1 GEAIGNYY and CDR2 EKD. V lost 0 bases, J lost 0 bases, and 14 bases stayed unmatched. The CDR3 contains 19 residues. CDR3 sequence: CACDTLPLLGGNDTDKLIF. CDR3 in DNA: TGTGCCTGTGACACCCTCCCGTTACTGGGGGGTAATGACACCGATAAACTCATCTTT.

Note on this clone: The protein TCRdb lists belongs to a much larger clone and differs from this DNA's translation at residue 5, which points to a read error; the protein shown is made from the DNA. V and J are TRDV1 and TRDJ1; unclear D gene. No J gene is reported in TCRdb; it was inferred here by comparing the DNA with germline. V was pared by 4 bases and J by 3 bases, with 18 bases between. CDR3 length: 16 amino acids. Per the germline V gene, CDR1 is TSWWSYY and CDR2 is QGS. The CDR3 sequence: CALGGLSTGTADKLIF. In DNA, the CDR3 is TGTGCTCTTGGGGGACTAAGCACCGGGACGGCCGATAAACTCATCTTT.

This clone came up a few times. This DNA translates differently at residue 7 from the TCRdb protein, which is that of a much larger clone; a read error is likely, and the protein shown is the DNA's own translation. In nucleotides, the CDR3 is TGTGCTCTTGGGGAAGCGGGGACGGCTGACACCGATAAACTCATCTTT. Translated: CALGEAGTADTDKLIF. V and J are TRDV1 and TRDJ1, with a tentative D call TRDD3 (5 bases). Germline matching of the DNA provided the J gene here, since TCRdb leaves it blank. This CDR3 contains 16 residues. Germline V gene sequence: CDR1 TSWWSYY, CDR2 QGS. V was pared by 2 bases and J by 0 bases, with 13 bases between.

This clone was detected many times. The chain has TRDV1 and TRDJ1; 10 nucleotides align to TRDD3. V shed 0 bases, J shed 0 bases, and the junction held 19 bases outside the gene matches. Germline CDR1 TSWWSYY, CDR2 QGS. The CDR3 extends over 22 amino acids. In DNA form, the CDR3 reads TGTGCTCTTGGGGAACTAAAAAGGCCTTCTATTGTACTGGGGGATTACACCGATAAACTCATCTTT. Protein: CALGELKRPSIVLGDYTDKLIF.

Concerning this clone itself: It differs at one base from a far larger clone, so likely a read error. This same CDR3 is encoded by further DNA sequences in the sample. J is TRDJ1 and V is TRDV1, with D perhaps given as TRDD1 or TRDD3 (6 bases each). TCRdb does not report a J gene; here it was assigned by matching the DNA to germline references. Germline CDR1 reads TSWWSYY; CDR2 reads QGS. The CDR3 is 21 amino acids. CDR3 amino acids: CALGSPPGKYGSGADTDKLIF. CDR3 sequence (DNA): TGCGCTCTTGGGTCCCCTCCAGGGAAATACGGTTCTGGGGCCGACACCGATAAACTCATCTTT.

There are many counts of this clone. With only one base between it and a far larger clone, this is likely a read error. This sample also contains other DNA sequences that code for the same CDR3. V and J are TRDV2 and TRDJ1; D possibly corresponds to TRDD3 (6 bases). The CDR3 is 17 amino acids. Germline lookup yields CDR1 GEAIGNYY and CDR2 EKD. The CDR3 sequence is CACDRLLRGSDTDKLIF. For the CDR3, the DNA is TGCGCCTGTGATAGATTGCTGCGGGGATCGGACACCGATAAACTCATCTTT.

There are a few counts of this clone. TCRdb's protein, taken from a much larger clone, differs from this DNA's translation at residue 8, likely owing to a read error; the protein displayed comes from the DNA. The chain employs TRDV1 and TRDJ1; D possibly uses TRDD2 or TRDD3 (7 bases each). Since TCRdb gives no J gene, matching the DNA to germline was used here to assign it. CDR1 is TSWWSYY, CDR2 QGS, per germline. The CDR3 sequence is 22 residues long. Trimming cost V 1 base and J 4 bases, with 34 bases left between them. CDR3 region: CALGEPDVSYKTGDSRGDKLIF. The DNA of the CDR3 is TGTGCTCTTGGGGAACCCGACGTTTCCTACAAAACTGGGGACTCTCGGGGCGATAAACTCATCTTT.